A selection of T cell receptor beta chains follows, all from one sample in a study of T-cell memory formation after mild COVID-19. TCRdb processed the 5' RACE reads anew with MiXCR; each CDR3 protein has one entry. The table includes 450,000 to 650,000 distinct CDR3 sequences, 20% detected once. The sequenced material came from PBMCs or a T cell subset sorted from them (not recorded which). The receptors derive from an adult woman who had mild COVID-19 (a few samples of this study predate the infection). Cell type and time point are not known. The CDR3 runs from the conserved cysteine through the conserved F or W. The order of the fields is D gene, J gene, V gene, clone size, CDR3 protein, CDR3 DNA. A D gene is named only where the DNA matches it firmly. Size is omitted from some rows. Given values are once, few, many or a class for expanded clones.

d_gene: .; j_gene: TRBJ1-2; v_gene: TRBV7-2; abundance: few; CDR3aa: CASSPRVSTHYGYTF; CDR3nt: TGTGCCAGCAGCCCACGCGTCAGTACCCACTATGGCTACACCTTC
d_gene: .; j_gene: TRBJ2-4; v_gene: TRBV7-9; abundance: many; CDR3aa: CASSLGGGAQNIQYF; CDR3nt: TGTGCCAGCAGCTTAGGAGGGGGGGCGCAAAACATTCAGTACTTC
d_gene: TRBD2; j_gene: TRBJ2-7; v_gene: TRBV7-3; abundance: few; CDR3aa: CASSLGGGSDYEQYF; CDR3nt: TGTGCCAGCAGCTTAGGTGGCGGGAGCGATTACGAGCAGTACTTC
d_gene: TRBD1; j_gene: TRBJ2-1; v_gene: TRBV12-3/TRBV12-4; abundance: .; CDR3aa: CASSLRTGYNEQFF; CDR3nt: TGTGCCAGCAGTTTGAGGACAGGCTACAATGAGCAGTTCTTC
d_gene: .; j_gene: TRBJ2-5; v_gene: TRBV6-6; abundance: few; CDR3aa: CASSSIETQYF; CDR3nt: TGTGCCAGCAGTTCCATAGAGACCCAGTACTTC
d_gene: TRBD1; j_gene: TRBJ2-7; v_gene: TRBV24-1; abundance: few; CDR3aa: CATSDQSGTGAYEQYF; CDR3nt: TGTGCCACCAGTGATCAGTCCGGGACAGGAGCCTACGAGCAGTACTTC
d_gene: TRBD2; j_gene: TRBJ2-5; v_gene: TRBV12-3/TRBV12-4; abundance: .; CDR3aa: CASSRASGGPQYF; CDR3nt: TGTGCCAGCAGCCGGGCGAGCGGGGGGCCGCAGTACTTC
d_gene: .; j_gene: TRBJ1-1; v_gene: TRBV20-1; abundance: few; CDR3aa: CSARGPQGPEAFF; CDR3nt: TGCAGTGCTAGAGGCCCACAGGGACCTGAAGCTTTCTTT
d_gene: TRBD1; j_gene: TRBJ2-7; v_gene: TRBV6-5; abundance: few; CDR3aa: CASSYFSPGTGYYEQYF; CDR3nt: TGTGCCAGCAGTTACTTTTCTCCCGGGACAGGGTACTACGAGCAGTACTTC
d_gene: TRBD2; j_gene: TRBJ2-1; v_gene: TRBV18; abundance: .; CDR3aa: CASSLTAGALVNEQFF; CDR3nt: TGTGCCAGCTCACTCACAGCGGGGGCCCTAGTCAATGAGCAGTTCTTC
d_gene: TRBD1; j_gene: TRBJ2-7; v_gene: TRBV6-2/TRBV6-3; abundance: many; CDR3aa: CASRRTGSYEQYF; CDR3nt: TGTGCCAGCAGAAGGACAGGCTCCTACGAGCAGTACTTC
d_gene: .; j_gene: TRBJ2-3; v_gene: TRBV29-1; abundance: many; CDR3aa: CSVGQGGDTQYF; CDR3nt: TGCAGCGTTGGGCAGGGGGGAGATACGCAGTATTTT
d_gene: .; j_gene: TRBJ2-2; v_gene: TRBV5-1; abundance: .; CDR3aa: CASSLFGLGGTGELFF; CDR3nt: TGCGCCAGCAGCTTGTTCGGGTTAGGCGGCACCGGGGAGCTGTTTTTT
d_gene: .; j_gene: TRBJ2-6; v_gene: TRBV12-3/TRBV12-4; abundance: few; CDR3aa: CASTVGQGSGANVLTF; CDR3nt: TGTGCCAGCACCGTAGGGCAGGGCTCTGGGGCCAACGTCCTGACTTTC
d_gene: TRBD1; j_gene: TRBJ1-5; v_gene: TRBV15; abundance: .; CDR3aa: CATSRDAGTGEQPQHF; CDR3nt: TGTGCCACCAGCAGAGATGCCGGGACAGGGGAACAGCCCCAGCATTTT
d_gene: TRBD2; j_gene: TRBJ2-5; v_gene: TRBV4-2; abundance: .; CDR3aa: CASSHGGAGEDQETQYF; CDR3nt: TGTGCCAGCAGTCATGGAGGGGCGGGAGAGGACCAAGAGACCCAGTACTTC
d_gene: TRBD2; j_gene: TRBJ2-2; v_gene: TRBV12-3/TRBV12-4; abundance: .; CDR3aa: CASSPSGRGAGELFF; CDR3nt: TGTGCCAGCAGTCCTAGCGGGAGGGGCGCCGGGGAGCTGTTTTTT
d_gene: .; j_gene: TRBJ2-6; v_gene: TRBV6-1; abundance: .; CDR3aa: CASSEFTGANVLTF; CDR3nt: TGTGCCAGCAGTGAATTCACTGGGGCCAACGTCCTGACTTTC
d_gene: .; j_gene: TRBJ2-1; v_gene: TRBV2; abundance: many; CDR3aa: CASSGTFNEQFF; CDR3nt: TGTGCCAGCAGTGGGACATTTAATGAGCAGTTCTTC
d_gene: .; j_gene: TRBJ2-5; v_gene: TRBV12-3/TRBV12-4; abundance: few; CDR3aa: CASSLTGGPLETQYF; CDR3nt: TGTGCCAGCAGCCTAACTGGGGGGCCCCTAGAGACCCAGTACTTC
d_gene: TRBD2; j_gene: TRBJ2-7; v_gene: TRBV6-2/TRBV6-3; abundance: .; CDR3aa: CASTLRTSGRALEQYF; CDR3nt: TGTGCCAGCACCCTAAGGACTAGCGGGAGGGCCTTAGAGCAGTACTTC
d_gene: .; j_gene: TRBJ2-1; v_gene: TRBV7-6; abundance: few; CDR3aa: CASSLGRQGVDEQFF; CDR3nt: TGTGCCAGCAGCTTGGGTCGGCAGGGAGTCGATGAGCAGTTCTTC
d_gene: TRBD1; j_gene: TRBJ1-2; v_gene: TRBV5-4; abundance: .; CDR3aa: CASSLRTGTFYGYTF; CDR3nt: TGTGCCAGCAGCTTGCGGACAGGGACTTTTTATGGCTACACCTTC
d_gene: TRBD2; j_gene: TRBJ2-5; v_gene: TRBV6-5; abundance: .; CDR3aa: CASRALAGGPQTQYF; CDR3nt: TGTGCCAGCAGGGCACTAGCGGGAGGGCCGCAGACCCAGTACTTC
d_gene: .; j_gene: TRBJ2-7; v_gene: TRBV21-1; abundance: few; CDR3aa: CASSGLAPSSYEQYF; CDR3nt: TGTGCCAGCAGCGGCTTGGCACCTAGCTCCTACGAGCAGTACTTC
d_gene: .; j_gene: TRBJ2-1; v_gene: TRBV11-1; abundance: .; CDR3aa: CASSFVAGSVYNEQFF; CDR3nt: TGTGCCAGCAGCTTTGTTGCGGGAAGCGTTTACAATGAGCAGTTCTTC